These 18 T cell receptor beta chains were all obtained from the same sample, sequenced in a study of shared T cell receptors in the human thymus. Here immunoSEQ multiplex PCR was the method, and the copy in TCRdb shows in-frame clones only, minus some. Found here are over 450,000 clones, about 84% of them singletons; the top ten hold more than 0.01%. The same data also contributed to another study, on human thymus T cells.

The sample was thymocytes. The receptors here all came from a boy under three years old with a congenital heart defect.

V usage is TRBV27 and J usage is TRBJ2-7; D possibly corresponds to TRBD1 (6 bases). Trimming shortened V by 5 bases and J by 3 bases, and 17 bases separated the two germline ends. Germline loops: CDR1 MNHEY, CDR2 SMNVEV (reference sequence). This CDR3 is 15 amino acids long. CDR3 bases: TGTGCCAGCAGTACGGACAGCCAACCCCGCTACGAGCAGTACTTC. This gives the protein CASSTDSQPRYEQYF.

This clone was counted between two and nine times. V is TRBV19 and J is TRBJ2-7, with D possibly TRBD1 on 6 matching bases. The CDR3 is 15 amino acids. CDR1 is LNHDA, CDR2 SQIVND, per germline (reference sequence). The ends were cut back, 3 bases at V and 7 bases at J, with 19 bases in the middle. This chain's CDR3 is CASSISRGSPWEQYF. The CDR3, as DNA: TGTGCCAGTAGTATTTCCAGGGGATCCCCTTGGGAGCAGTACTTC.

The chain joins TRBV10-1 to TRBJ2-7; no clear D. Per germline, CDR1 WNHNN and CDR2 SYGVQD (reference sequence). V lost 3 bases and J 5 bases, leaving 23 bases between the germline ends. The CDR3 consists of 17 residues. CDR3 DNA sequence: TGCGCCAGCAGTGAAGCGCCGCGGCCTCCTTTGTCGGACGAGCAGTACTTC. It is translated as CASSEAPRPPLSDEQYF.

The chain joins TRBV6-5 to TRBJ2-1, with 9 bases fitting TRBD2. Germline assignment: CDR1 MNHEY and CDR2 SVGAGI. The CDR3 runs to 15 residues. The junction had 8 bases not matched to a gene; V was cut back by 6 bases and J by 5 bases. CDR3 nucleotides: TGTGCCAGCAGACGTAGCGGGAGAGGAGACAATGAGCAGTTCTTC. Translated: CASRRSGRGDNEQFF.

The chain has TRBV7-9 and TRBJ2-7, with a weak D call TRBD1 (6 bases). Trimming took 5 bases from V and 4 from J, leaving 9 bases between them. CDR1 SEHNR and CDR2 FQNEAQ come from the germline V gene (reference sequence). This CDR3 is built from 12 residues. The DNA of the CDR3 is TGTGCCAGCAGCGAAGGACAGTACGAGCAGTACTTC. Residues: CASSEGQYEQYF.

The chain links TRBV7-9 to TRBJ1-3; 7 bases line up with TRBD1. V lost 5 bases and J lost 2; bases outside the gene matches: 3. The CDR3 runs 14 residues. Looked up from germline, CDR1 is SEHNR and CDR2 is FQNEAQ (reference sequence). CDR3 loop: CASSPRGAGNTIYF. The DNA of the CDR3 is TGTGCCAGCAGCCCCAGGGGGGCTGGAAACACCATATATTTT.

This clone turned up a few times. V is TRBV14 and J is TRBJ2-7, with TRBD2 identical over 14 bases. The CDR3 runs to 15 residues. Germline lookup yields CDR1 SGHDN and CDR2 FVKESK. J lost 4 bases, V lost 3 bases, and 2 bases had no gene match. The CDR3 nucleotides are TGTGCCAGCAGCCAGACTAGCGGGAGGGGATACGAGCAGTACTTC. Translated, it gives CASSQTSGRGYEQYF.

This clone was observed a few times. This chain links TRBV13 with TRBJ2-3; possible D gene TRBD2, 5 bases. The CDR3 covers 11 residues. V lost 6 bases, J lost 6 bases, and 7 bases lay in between. The germline V gene encodes CDR1 PRHDT and CDR2 FYEKMQ (reference sequence). CDR3: CASRVADTQYF. DNA of the CDR3: TGTGCCAGCAGAGTAGCGGATACGCAGTATTTT.

The rearrangement uses TRBV27 and TRBJ1-4, with 9 bases that match TRBD1. There are 15 residues in the CDR3. Losses at the gene ends were 5 bases for V and 6 bases for J; bases not matched to a gene: 7. Germline V gene data show CDR1 as MNHEY and CDR2 as SMNVEV (reference sequence). The CDR3 protein is CASSGGTGRDEKLFF. In nucleotides, the CDR3 is TGTGCCAGCAGTGGAGGGACAGGGAGGGATGAAAAACTGTTTTTT.

As to this clone: Germline and junction disagree at one end, which may indicate a read error. The CDR3 DNA follows: TGCGCCAGCAGCCCCGGACAGTTGAAGACTGAAGCTTTCTTT. Translation gives CASSPGQLKTEAFF. This chain links TRBV4-1 with TRBJ1-1; tentatively, D is TRBD1 (6 bases). The length of the CDR3 is 14 residues. From germline, CDR1 is MGHRA and CDR2 YSYEKL.

This clone was picked up a small number of times. The rearrangement uses TRBV6-5 and TRBJ2-7; TRBD2 aligns across 7 bases. CDR1 is MNHEY, CDR2 SVGAGI, per germline. With V trimmed by 7 bases and J by 3 bases, 12 bases remained unmatched. This CDR3 contains 15 residues. CDR3 nucleotide sequence: TGTGCCAGCACTGGCCTTGGCGGGAGTGTCTACGAGCAGTACTTC. It specifies CASTGLGGSVYEQYF.

The CDR3 sequence is CSVELAGDLYEQYF. Written as DNA, the CDR3 is TGCAGCGTAGAACTAGCGGGAGACCTCTACGAGCAGTACTTC. V and J are TRBV29-1 and TRBJ2-7, with 11 bases fitting TRBD2. The V gene end was trimmed by 6 bases and the J gene end by 3 bases; junction bases not matched to a gene: 7. Looked up from germline, CDR1 is SQVTM and CDR2 is ANQGSEA. The CDR3 length is 14 residues.

The V gene is TRBV28, the J gene TRBJ2-1; 12 bases line up with TRBD2. Germline lookup yields CDR1 MDHEN and CDR2 SYDVKM. V shed 3 bases and J 7 bases; nucleotides not matched to a gene: 10. The CDR3 is made up of 17 amino acids. DNA of the CDR3: TGTGCCAGCAGTTTGGGGCCTAGCGGGAGGGCCCGGAATGAGCAGTTCTTC. It encodes CASSLGPSGRARNEQFF.

This chain links TRBV2 with TRBJ1-4; weak D call: TRBD1 (5 bases). The ends were cut back, 6 bases at V and 8 bases at J, with 22 bases in the middle. The CDR3 runs 16 residues. From germline, CDR1 is SNHLY and CDR2 FYNNEI. For the CDR3, the DNA is TGTGCCAGCAGCTACATTACAAGGCCCGGGGGAGAAAAACTGTTTTTT. Protein sequence: CASSYITRPGGEKLFF.

This chain joins TRBV27 and TRBJ2-5, with 7 positions matching TRBD2. J lost 2 bases, V lost 6 bases, and 6 bases had no gene match. Germline CDR1 is MNHEY and CDR2 is SMNVEV (reference sequence). CDR3 length: 14 amino acids. CDR3 sequence: CASSPGGSQETQYF. The CDR3 DNA reads TGTGCCAGCAGCCCCGGGGGGTCTCAAGAGACCCAGTACTTC.

The chain carries TRBV28 and TRBJ2-5; TRBD2 matches at 12 bases. After removal of 5 bases from V and 3 bases from J, the junction contained 4 bases not matched to a gene. The CDR3 sequence is 15 residues long. CDR1 is MDHEN and CDR2 is SYDVKM in the germline V gene. CDR3 loop: CASSLAGGPEETQYF. In nucleotides, the CDR3 is TGTGCCAGCAGTCTAGCGGGAGGGCCGGAAGAGACCCAGTACTTC.

The gene calls are TRBV29-1 and TRBJ2-3; D possibly corresponds to TRBD2 (5 bases). The CDR3 contains 15 residues. Germline V gene lookup returns CDR1 SQVTM and CDR2 ANQGSEA. Trimming removed 3 bases from V and 1 base from J, with 14 bases in between. The CDR3 loop reads CSVEPSLRGTDTQYF. As DNA, the CDR3 is TGCAGCGTTGAGCCCTCTTTGCGGGGCACAGATACGCAGTATTTT.

This clone was picked up a small number of times. The chain links TRBV28 to TRBJ1-3, with unresolved D. This CDR3 comprises 16 residues. V shed 6 bases and J shed 2 bases, with 17 bases lying between them. Germline V CDR1 and CDR2: MDHEN, SYDVKM. The CDR3 region is CASSPSGIRPGNTIYF. The CDR3, as DNA: TGTGCCAGCAGCCCATCCGGGATCCGCCCTGGAAACACCATATATTTT.